Listed below are T cell receptor beta chains from one sample, sequenced in a study of vaccination and CD4 T cells after COVID-19. No antigen is known for these receptors. TCRdb reprocessed the PCR reads via MiXCR and lists one record per CDR3 protein. The sample has roughly 20,000 distinct CDR3 sequences; approximately 52% are singletons. Sequences were obtained from CD4+ T cells from blood, cultured in vitro. All receptors come from a human donor who had recovered from COVID-19. The CDR3 runs from the conserved cysteine through the conserved F or W. Fields, in order: V gene, clone size, D gene, J gene, CDR3 protein, CDR3 DNA. D genes are given only for firm matches. Clone size, where shown, is once, few, many, or a class for clones that have expanded.

>TRBV5-4|NA|NA|TRBJ2-2
CASSLGPENTGELFF
TGTGCCAGCAGCTTGGGACCCGAGAACACCGGGGAGCTGTTTTTT
>TRBV11-3|NA|TRBD1|TRBJ2-1
CASSYGGQGSYNEQFF
TGTGCCAGCAGCTATGGAGGACAGGGGTCCTACAATGAGCAGTTCTTC
>TRBV19|few|NA|TRBJ2-3
CASSIEADTQYF
TGTGCCAGTAGTATAGAAGCAGATACGCAGTATTTT
>TRBV7-9|NA|TRBD1|TRBJ1-6
CASSPTGTGRNSPLHF
TGTGCCAGCAGCCCAACCGGGACAGGGCGTAATTCACCCCTCCACTTT
>TRBV10-1|NA|NA|TRBJ1-2
CASSEKGSSSTF
TGCGCCAGCAGTGAAAAGGGTAGCTCGAGCACCTTC
>TRBV12-3/TRBV12-4|NA|NA|TRBJ2-7
CASSFRESETYEQYF
TGTGCCAGCAGTTTCAGGGAGAGCGAGACCTACGAGCAGTACTTC
>TRBV19|NA|NA|TRBJ2-3
CASSIPGASTDTQYF
TGTGCCAGTAGTATACCGGGGGCCAGCACAGATACGCAGTATTTT
>TRBV20-1|few|NA|TRBJ1-4
CSARDPGATNEKLFF
TGCAGTGCTAGAGATCCCGGGGCAACTAATGAAAAACTGTTTTTT
>TRBV20-1|NA|NA|TRBJ1-5
CSARKLNSNQPQHF
TGCAGTGCTAGAAAGTTGAATAGCAATCAGCCCCAGCATTTT
>TRBV20-1|once|NA|TRBJ1-1
CSQKWGVNTEAFF
TGCAGTCAAAAGTGGGGGGTGAACACTGAAGCTTTCTTT
>TRBV5-1|NA|TRBD1|TRBJ1-1
CASSLAGQANTEAFF
TGCGCCAGCAGCTTGGCCGGACAGGCGAACACTGAAGCTTTCTTT
>TRBV18|NA|NA|TRBJ1-2
CASSPSGVGGYTF
TGTGCCAGCTCACCCTCAGGGGTGGGTGGCTACACCTTC
>TRBV18|NA|NA|TRBJ1-5
CASSPQDEQPQHF
TGTGCCAGCTCACCCCAGGACGAGCAGCCCCAGCATTTT
>TRBV28|NA|NA|TRBJ1-5
CASSSNGISNQPQHF
TGTGCCAGCAGTTCGAACGGGATTAGCAATCAGCCCCAGCATTTT
>TRBV6-1|NA|NA|TRBJ2-5
CASSHSPETQYF
TGTGCCAGCAGTCATTCCCCGGAGACCCAGTACTTC
>TRBV11-2|few|NA|TRBJ1-2
CASSLNPSGPYGYTF
TGTGCCAGCAGCCTGAACCCGTCAGGGCCATATGGCTACACCTTC
>TRBV5-1|NA|NA|TRBJ2-5
CASHQEPQETQYF
TGCGCCAGCCACCAGGAGCCTCAAGAGACCCAGTACTTC
>TRBV6-5|NA|NA|TRBJ2-7
CASSYSGQRYEQYF
TGTGCCAGCAGTTACTCAGGTCAGCGGTACGAGCAGTACTTC
>TRBV21-1|NA|NA|TRBJ1-5
CASSKRQGWQPQHF
TGTGCCAGCAGCAAACGACAGGGGTGGCAGCCCCAGCATTTT
>TRBV20-1|NA|TRBD1|TRBJ1-2
CSASGQGYGYTF
TGCAGTGCTAGTGGACAGGGTTATGGCTACACCTTC
>TRBV27|NA|TRBD1|TRBJ2-5
CASRPLTGGQETQYF
TGTGCCAGCCGCCCGCTGACAGGGGGCCAAGAGACCCAGTACTTC
>TRBV28|NA|NA|TRBJ1-6
CASSPDIWSYSSYNSPLHF
TGTGCCAGCAGTCCGGACATTTGGTCTTACAGCTCCTATAATTCACCCCTCCACTTT
>TRBV19|NA|TRBD2|TRBJ2-3
CASSRRGGSGRLGSDTQYF
TGTGCCAGCTCAAGGCGTGGGGGTAGCGGGAGATTGGGCTCAGATACGCAGTATTTT
>TRBV20-1|NA|NA|TRBJ1-1
CSARWVMNTEAFF
TGCAGTGCTAGATGGGTTATGAACACTGAAGCTTTCTTT
>TRBV7-2|NA|NA|TRBJ1-2
CASGSYLTSGYTF
TGTGCCAGCGGCTCCTACCTAACCTCGGGCTACACCTTC
>TRBV10-3|NA|NA|TRBJ1-5
CAISVAGDYQPQHF
TGTGCCATCAGTGTCGCAGGGGACTATCAGCCCCAGCATTTT
>TRBV28|NA|NA|TRBJ2-7
CASSPLDSGRYEQYF
TGTGCCAGCAGTCCGCTGGACAGCGGTAGGTACGAGCAGTACTTC
>TRBV24-1|NA|TRBD2|TRBJ2-3
CATSDRLAGSTDTQYF
TGTGCCACCAGTGATCGACTAGCGGGGAGCACAGATACGCAGTATTTT
>TRBV6-2/TRBV6-3|few|TRBD2|TRBJ2-1
CASSPVAGGSYNEQFF
TGTGCCAGCAGTCCCGTGGCGGGGGGCTCCTACAATGAGCAGTTCTTC
>TRBV18|NA|NA|TRBJ1-1
CASSPTGTGGRSTEAFF
TGTGCCAGCTCACCGACGGGAACGGGGGGGCGAAGTACTGAAGCTTTCTTT
>TRBV25-1|NA|TRBD2|TRBJ2-3
CASSEDRLAGGTDTQYF
TGTGCCAGCAGTGAAGACCGACTAGCAGGAGGCACAGATACGCAGTATTTT
>TRBV6-5|NA|TRBD1|TRBJ2-1
CASSYSGTGGLGSYNEQFF
TGTGCCAGCAGTTATTCGGGGACAGGCGGCTTAGGCTCCTACAATGAGCAGTTCTTC
>TRBV20-1|NA|TRBD2|TRBJ2-5
CSAGTSGGWQETQYF
TGCAGTGCTGGGACTAGCGGGGGTTGGCAAGAGACCCAGTACTTC